The source of this T cell receptor beta chain is a study of Ad26.COV2.S vaccination and SARS-CoV-2 variants. Study details: Donor was one of the participants in the Ad26.COV2.S arm of the COV1001 trial.

The treatment: about 20 received Ad26.COV2.S at low or high dose, single or two shots; roughly five received placebo; per-sample allocation not given. After the first vaccine or placebo injection, samples were drawn on day 63. Findings of the study overall: Post-vaccination breadth of spike-specific CD8+ and CD4+ T cell responses was reportedly substantial. Individuals receiving vaccine had higher spike-specific TCR breadth than placebo recipients did.

The germline V gene encodes CDR1 SGHRS and CDR2 YFSETQ. The germline V and J ends were trimmed by 2 bases and 8 bases, with 13 bases remaining between them. CDR3 length equals 13 residues. In regard to this clone: Its antigen is as yet unknown.

Assay used: immunoSEQ multiplex PCR; TCRdb lists only in-frame clones, some missing. The repertoire consists of roughly 390,000 clones, with 70% to 90% occurring once and the leading ten covering roughly 3.5%. This TCR was recovered from a person aged 18-65 years who received the Ad26.COV2.S COVID-19 vaccine or a placebo. The chain employs TRBV5-1 and TRBJ1-2; D not certain. The material sequenced was peripheral blood, taken in a trial of Ad26.COV2.S vaccine versus placebo. CDR3 sequence reads: CASSFGSGGGYTF. CDR3 in DNA: TGCGCCAGCAGCTTCGGGTCTGGCGGCGGCTACACCTTC.